This TCR beta chain was recovered during a study of spatial heterogeneity in lung cancer. The germline V gene encodes CDR1 SGHTA and CDR2 FQGNSA. CDR3 length: 13 residues. Trimming removed 3 bases at V and 3 bases at J, with 7 bases between. The time point denotes: sample taken at primary tumor resection. Without sorting, whole RNA was sequenced from tumor, nontumor lung or frozen PBMC. There were some 76 donors, all of them untreated patients with early-stage non-small cell lung cancer. A unique molecular identifier was carried by every single TCR cDNA molecule. Each CDR3 protein gets one entry after TCRdb re-called the 5' RACE reads with MiXCR. The sample records over 90,000 distinct CDR3 sequences, about 9.4% being singletons. This clonotype was observed a handful of times.

This clonotype originated in a male donor with early-stage non-small cell lung cancer. J is TRBJ2-3 and V is TRBV7-2, with unresolved D. The specimen comprised PBMCs, sampled at surgery. CDR3 loop: CASSFDWTDTQYF. CDR3 in DNA: TGTGCCAGCAGCTTTGACTGGACAGATACGCAGTATTTT.